These T cell receptor beta chains were read from a single sample in a study of cytomegalovirus exposure and HLA in healthy donors. Using immunoSEQ multiplex PCR, the repertoire was profiled, and TCRdb retains in-frame clones only, with some absent. The table shows roughly 130,000 clones, with 55% to 75% occurring only once. The sample taken for sequencing was PBMCs. The receptors stem from a man in his thirties or forties in good health and CMV-seropositive. The CDR3 runs from the conserved cysteine through the conserved F or W. The D gene is left open where the match is weak. The listing skips clone size in some rows; elsewhere it reads once, few, many or a size class.

>.|TRBV29-1|TRBJ1-6|.
CSVGLRGAPLHF
TGCAGCGTGGGGCTTCGCGGGGCACCCCTCCACTTT
>.|TRBV4-3|TRBJ2-1|.
CASSLGSYNEQFF
TGCGCCAGCAGCCTTGGCTCTTACAATGAGCAGTTCTTC
>TRBD1|TRBV11-1|TRBJ1-1|.
CASSRGQGRSMNTEAFF
TGTGCCAGCAGCAGGGGACAGGGTCGATCTATGAACACTGAAGCTTTCTTT
>.|TRBV7-2|TRBJ1-6|few
CASSSVNSPLHF
TGTGCCAGCAGCTCGGTCAATTCACCCCTCCACTTT
>TRBD1|TRBV10-3|TRBJ1-1|.
CAISATGTEAFF
TGTGCCATCAGTGCGACAGGGACTGAAGCTTTCTTT
>TRBD1|TRBV6-6|TRBJ2-2|many
CASRTGDPGELFF
TGTGCCAGCAGGACAGGGGACCCCGGGGAGCTGTTTTTT
>.|TRBV6-5|TRBJ1-1|.
CASEGGDTEAFF
TGTGCCAGCGAGGGTGGAGACACTGAAGCTTTCTTT
>TRBD2|TRBV10-3|TRBJ2-3|.
CAISSIAGPMKDTQYF
TGTGCCATCAGTTCCATAGCGGGGCCGATGAAAGATACGCAGTATTTT
>.|TRBV10-1|TRBJ2-2|medium-sized
CASSEIAETGELFF
TGCGCCAGCAGTGAGATAGCGGAGACCGGGGAGCTGTTTTTT
>TRBD1|TRBV7-3|TRBJ2-2|once
CASSLMVDRGTTGELFF
TGTGCCAGCAGCTTAATGGTGGACAGGGGTACAACCGGGGAGCTGTTTTTT
>.|TRBV10-3|TRBJ2-3|.
CALTGKQLMGTQYF
TGTGCCCTAACAGGGAAGCAGCTCATGGGTACGCAGTATTTT
>.|TRBV2|TRBJ1-5|once
CASSPGTPSNQPQHF
TGTGCCAGCAGTCCCGGGACACCATCAAATCAGCCCCAGCATTTT
>TRBD1|TRBV5-4|TRBJ1-2|.
CASSSDRVNYGYTF
TGTGCCAGCAGCTCTGACAGGGTTAACTATGGCTACACCTTC
>.|TRBV14|TRBJ2-5|.
CASSQDFSGGLQETQYF
TGTGCCAGCAGCCAAGATTTTAGCGGAGGCCTCCAAGAGACCCAGTACTTC
>TRBD1|TRBV5-4|TRBJ2-5|.
CASSLRNRGAETQYF
TGTGCCAGCAGCCTGCGGAACAGGGGTGCCGAGACCCAGTACTTC
>.|TRBV11-2|TRBJ2-1|.
CASSATPRNEQFF
TGTGCCAGCAGCGCGACCCCGAGGAATGAGCAGTTCTTC
>TRBD2|TRBV7-2|TRBJ2-7|.
CASSSPGLAGREQYF
TGTGCCAGCAGCTCACCGGGACTAGCGGGACGCGAGCAGTACTTC
>TRBD1|TRBV9|TRBJ2-6|.
CASNAQGSGANVLTF
TGTGCCAGCAATGCACAGGGGTCTGGGGCCAACGTCCTGACTTTC
>TRBD2|TRBV6-5|TRBJ2-1|.
CASSYAGETYNEQFF
TGTGCCAGCAGCTACGCGGGAGAAACCTACAATGAGCAGTTCTTC
>TRBD2|TRBV6-4|TRBJ2-7|.
CASSDRGLAGAYEQYF
TGTGCCAGCAGTGATCGCGGACTAGCGGGGGCTTACGAGCAGTACTTC
>TRBD1|TRBV4-1|TRBJ2-3|.
CASSQVTGSGTDTQYF
TGCGCCAGCAGCCAAGTGACAGGGTCGGGCACAGATACGCAGTATTTT
>.|TRBV10-1|TRBJ2-5|.
CASSSRRVLARETQYF
TGCGCCAGCAGTAGTAGGAGAGTGCTAGCGAGGGAGACCCAGTACTTC
>TRBD1|TRBV6-5|TRBJ1-2|.
CASSYRLPGQGYGYTF
TGTGCCAGCAGTTACCGGTTACCGGGACAGGGATATGGCTACACCTTC
>TRBD1|TRBV5-1|TRBJ2-7|few
CASSPGTGDVEQYF
TGCGCCAGCAGCCCGGGGACAGGGGACGTCGAGCAGTACTTC
>TRBD1|TRBV6-4|TRBJ1-1|.
CASSRGTGRNTEAFF
TGTGCCAGCAGTAGGGGGACAGGGAGGAACACTGAAGCTTTCTTT
>TRBD1|TRBV18|TRBJ2-2|.
CASSPRQGVAGELFF
TGTGCCAGCTCACCACGACAGGGGGTAGCCGGGGAGCTGTTTTTT
>.|TRBV27|TRBJ1-2|.
CASSLSNSLFYGYTF
TGTGCCAGCAGTTTATCGAACAGCCTCTTCTATGGCTACACCTTC
>.|TRBV6-5|TRBJ1-4|.
CASSYSIRGSEKLFF
TGTGCCAGCAGTTACTCGATCCGAGGGAGCGAAAAACTGTTTTTT
>TRBD1|TRBV28|TRBJ2-7|few
CASISGQGASEQYF
TGTGCCAGCATAAGCGGACAGGGGGCATCCGAGCAGTACTTC
>TRBD2|TRBV9|TRBJ2-2|.
CASSAASGRSTGELFF
TGTGCCAGCAGCGCAGCTAGCGGGAGAAGCACCGGGGAGCTGTTTTTT
>TRBD2|TRBV2|TRBJ2-7|.
CASSLLAASFYEQYF
TGTGCCAGCAGTTTACTAGCGGCCAGCTTCTACGAGCAGTACTTC
>.|TRBV6-5|TRBJ1-1|.
CASSLSGASTEAFF
TGTGCCAGCAGTTTATCAGGGGCTAGCACTGAAGCTTTCTTT
>.|TRBV5-1|TRBJ1-1|.
CASSLDRNTEAFF
TGCGCCAGCAGCTTGGATAGGAACACTGAAGCTTTCTTT
>TRBD1|TRBV2|TRBJ2-4|few
CASGRGPKNIQYF
TGTGCCAGCGGCAGGGGGCCCAAAAACATTCAGTACTTC
>TRBD1|TRBV4-3|TRBJ2-7|few
CASSQDTGQGTYEQYF
TGCGCCAGCAGCCAGGACACGGGACAGGGGACCTACGAGCAGTACTTC